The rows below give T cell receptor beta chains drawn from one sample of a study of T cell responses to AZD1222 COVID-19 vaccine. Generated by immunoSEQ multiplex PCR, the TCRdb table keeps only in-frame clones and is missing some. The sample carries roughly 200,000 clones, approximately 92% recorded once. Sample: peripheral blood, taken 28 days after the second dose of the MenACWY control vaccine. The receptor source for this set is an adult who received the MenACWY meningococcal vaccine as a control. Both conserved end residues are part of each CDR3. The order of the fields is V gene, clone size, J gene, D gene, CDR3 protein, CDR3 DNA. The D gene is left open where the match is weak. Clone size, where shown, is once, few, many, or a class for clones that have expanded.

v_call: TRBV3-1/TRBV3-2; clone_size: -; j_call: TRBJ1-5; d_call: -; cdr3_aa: CASSQTGTQPQHF; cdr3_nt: TGTGCCAGCAGCCAAACAGGGACTCAGCCCCAGCATTTT
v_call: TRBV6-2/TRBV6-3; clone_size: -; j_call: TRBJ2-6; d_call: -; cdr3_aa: CASSYSTVSGANVLTF; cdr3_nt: TGTGCCAGCAGTTACTCGACGGTTTCTGGGGCCAACGTCCTGACTTTC
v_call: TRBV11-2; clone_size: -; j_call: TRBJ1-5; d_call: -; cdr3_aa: CASSLIPDQPQHF; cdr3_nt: TGTGCCAGCAGCTTAATACCAGATCAGCCCCAGCATTTT
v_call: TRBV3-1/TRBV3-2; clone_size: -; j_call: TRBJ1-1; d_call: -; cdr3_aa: CASSQGRGEAFF; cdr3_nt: TGTGCCAGCAGCCAGGGCCGGGGTGAAGCTTTCTTT
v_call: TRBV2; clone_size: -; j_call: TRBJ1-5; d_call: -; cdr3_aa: CASSDARAQPQHF; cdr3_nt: TGTGCCAGCAGTGATGCCAGGGCCCAGCCCCAGCATTTT
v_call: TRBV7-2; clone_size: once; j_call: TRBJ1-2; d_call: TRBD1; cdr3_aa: CASSHGTGGLYGYTF; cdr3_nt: TGTGCCAGCAGCCACGGGACAGGGGGTCTCTATGGCTACACCTTC
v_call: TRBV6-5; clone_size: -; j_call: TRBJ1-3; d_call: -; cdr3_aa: CASSSPGRSDGNTIYF; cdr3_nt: TGTGCCAGCAGTTCACCGGGACGATCCGATGGAAACACCATATATTTT
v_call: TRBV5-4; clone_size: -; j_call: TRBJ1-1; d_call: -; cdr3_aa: CASSSSIQRRTEAFF; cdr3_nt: TGTGCCAGCAGCTCGAGCATACAGCGGCGAACTGAAGCTTTCTTT
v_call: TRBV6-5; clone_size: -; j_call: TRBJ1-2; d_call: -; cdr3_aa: CASSKTNYGYTF; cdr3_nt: TGTGCCAGCAGTAAAACTAACTATGGCTACACCTTC
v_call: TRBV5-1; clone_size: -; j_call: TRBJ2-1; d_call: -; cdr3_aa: CASSLETPGNEQFF; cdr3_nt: TGCGCCAGCAGCTTGGAAACCCCCGGCAATGAGCAGTTCTTC
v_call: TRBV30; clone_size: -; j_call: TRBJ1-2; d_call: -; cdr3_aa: CAWSMGPGGYTF; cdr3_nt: TGTGCCTGGAGTATGGGCCCGGGAGGCTACACCTTC
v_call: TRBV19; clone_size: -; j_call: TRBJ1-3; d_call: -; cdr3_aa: CASSIDRSGSTSGNTIYF; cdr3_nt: TGTGCCAGTAGTATAGATCGCTCAGGTTCGACCTCTGGAAACACCATATATTTT
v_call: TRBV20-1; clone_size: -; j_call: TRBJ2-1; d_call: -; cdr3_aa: CSAPERAEQFF; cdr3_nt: TGCAGTGCCCCCGAACGGGCGGAGCAGTTCTTC
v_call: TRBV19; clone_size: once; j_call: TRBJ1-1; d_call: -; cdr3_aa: CASSIQGLRNTEAFF; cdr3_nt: TGTGCCAGTAGTATCCAGGGGCTCAGGAACACTGAAGCTTTCTTT
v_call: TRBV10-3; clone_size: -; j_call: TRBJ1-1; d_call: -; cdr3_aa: CAIRPDMVGEAFF; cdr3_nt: TGTGCCATCAGACCCGACATGGTGGGAGAAGCTTTCTTT
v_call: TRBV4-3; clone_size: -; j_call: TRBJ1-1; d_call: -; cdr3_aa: CASSQDRGENTEAFF; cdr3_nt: TGCGCCAGCAGCCAAGATCGGGGAGAGAACACTGAAGCTTTCTTT
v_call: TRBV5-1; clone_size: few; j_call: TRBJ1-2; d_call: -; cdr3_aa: CASSPDGTYGYTF; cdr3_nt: TGCGCCAGCAGCCCGGACGGGACTTATGGCTACACCTTC
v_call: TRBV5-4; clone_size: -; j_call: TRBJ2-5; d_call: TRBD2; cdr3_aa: CASSLGLAGGETQYF; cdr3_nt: TGTGCCAGCAGCTTGGGGCTAGCGGGGGGAGAGACCCAGTACTTC
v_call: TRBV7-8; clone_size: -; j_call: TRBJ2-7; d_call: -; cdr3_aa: CASSFGTRHEQYF; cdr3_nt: TGTGCCAGCAGCTTCGGGACGCGACACGAGCAGTACTTC